This T cell receptor beta chain was captured in a study of T cell responses to AZD1222 COVID-19 vaccine (dated by TCRdb to about 2021). Looking at the study overall: AZD1222 recipients given second doses at about 4 weeks or at about 12 weeks were pooled, since spike-specific TCR depth and breadth were not found to differ between the two schedules. TCR sequencing covered approximately 230 trial participants: 200 to 210 given two doses of AZD1222 and about 26 given two doses of MenACWY control vaccine. Trial participants were enrolled into age subgroups of 18-55, 56-69 and 70-plus years, which contained about 150, 28 and 57 TCR-sequenced participants, respectively. Overall results and qualifications from the work: After two AZD1222 doses, spike-specific TCR breadth and depth were significantly higher than at day 0 and than in MenACWY recipients. Most participants were white British and females outnumbered males, and the authors suggested that clonal diversity may have been underestimated. In the small 56-69-year group, the increase in depth fell short of significance, most likely because of low power. Because no day 14 peak-response samples were available, repertoires were characterized only after the peak T cell response. Only a handful of AZD1222 recipients were SARS-CoV-2 seropositive at baseline, limiting conclusions about previously exposed vaccinees. The whole spike protein was spanned by vaccine-associated CD4 TCRs, and dominant responses were seen in regions 160-218 and 743-854. Nearly half of unique spike-specific TCRs reportedly recognized epitopes outside regions mutated in the B.1.351 and B.1.1.7 variants.

CDR1 and CDR2, per the germline V gene (reference sequence), are MNHNY and SVGAGI. V is reduced by 7 bases and J by 9 bases, leaving a spacing of 19 bases between them. From the cysteine through the phenylalanine, the CDR3 covers 15 amino acids. The kept DNA is CDR3 alone, 45 bases in frame from the first base. As regards this clone: Its antigen specificity is not known. No clone much larger than this one lies a single base away; base qualities are absent.

The CDR3 regions of human TCRbeta chains were analyzed by immunosequencing. As for the original processing: Repertoire TCRs were matched against a reference library of SARS-CoV-2-specific TCRs generated with the MIRA antigen-specificity platform. Breadth was defined as the fraction of unique TCRs that were SARS-CoV-2-associated, and depth was defined as the fraction of total T cells that were SARS-CoV-2-associated. Each spike-specific TCR was assigned to its reactive spike region and to a CD4 or CD8 class using the MIRA data. Log10-transformed breadth and depth values were compared by one-way ANOVA with Sidak's multiple comparisons tests. TCRdb re-hosts the immuneACCESS table, in-frame sequences only. Its copies lack some clones; in the studies checked, an unresolved V gene accounts for under half of them, and the cause for the rest is not known. V and J calls and clone size are copied from that table; D and trimming were computed from the DNA. This sample lists 100,000 to 150,000 clones; 70% to 90% were detected once. The biggest ten clones account for approximately 8.5% of the sample.

The sample's time point, from its label and the paper: baseline before first vaccination. Samples from vaccinated people were obtained from the UK trials COV001 and COV002, which included a single-blind randomized controlled phase 2/3 trial of AZD1222 (ChAdOx1 nCoV-19) in healthy adults. For TCRbeta chain sequencing, PBMC samples from trial participants were taken at day 0 and at day 28 after the second dose. This sample comprised peripheral blood, obtained on day 0 of AZD1222 vaccination. The chain was built from TRBV6-6 and TRBJ1-6, with TRBD1 as a weak D call on 5 bases. The TCR was taken from an adult in good health. This receptor has the CDR3 CASNLKGADFSPLHF. The nucleotide sequence is TGTGCCAGCAATCTAAAAGGGGCAGATTTTTCACCCCTCCACTTT.